This T cell receptor (beta chain) is drawn from a study of OX40 agonist ivuxolimab in advanced cancers. Whole-study context: Each dose-escalation patient presented with hepatocellular carcinoma, melanoma, renal cell or head and neck cancer.

The data were produced by immunoSEQ multiplex PCR, yet TCRdb's version contains in-frame clones alone and is incomplete. The table lists 77,000 or so clones, around nine tenths of them singletons. Findings and caveats of the study: CD4+ T cells averaged fewer expanded clones than CD8+ T cells. Among the lowest peripheral clonal expansion occurred in 0.1-3.0 mg/kg partial responders. Clonal expansion by week 6 occurred in CD4+ and CD8+ blood T cells (at 0.1 to 3.0 mg/kg).

About this clone: Its matching antigen is unknown.

The source of this sequence is an adult with an advanced solid tumor such as melanoma, head and neck, liver or kidney cancer. The starting material was CD4+ or CD8+ T cells sorted from blood, obtained in a trial of the OX40 agonist ivuxolimab.

The DNA for the CDR3 is TGTGCCAGTAGTCCAGGGGGCCGCACTGAAGCTTTCTTT. Translated, it gives CASSPGGRTEAFF. The chain uses TRBV19 and TRBJ1-1; 8 bases fit TRBD1. The V gene's germline CDR1 is LNHDA and CDR2 SQIVND (reference sequence). The junction had 3 bases not matched to a gene; V was cut back by 5 bases and J by 4 bases. The CDR3 sequence is 13 residues long.